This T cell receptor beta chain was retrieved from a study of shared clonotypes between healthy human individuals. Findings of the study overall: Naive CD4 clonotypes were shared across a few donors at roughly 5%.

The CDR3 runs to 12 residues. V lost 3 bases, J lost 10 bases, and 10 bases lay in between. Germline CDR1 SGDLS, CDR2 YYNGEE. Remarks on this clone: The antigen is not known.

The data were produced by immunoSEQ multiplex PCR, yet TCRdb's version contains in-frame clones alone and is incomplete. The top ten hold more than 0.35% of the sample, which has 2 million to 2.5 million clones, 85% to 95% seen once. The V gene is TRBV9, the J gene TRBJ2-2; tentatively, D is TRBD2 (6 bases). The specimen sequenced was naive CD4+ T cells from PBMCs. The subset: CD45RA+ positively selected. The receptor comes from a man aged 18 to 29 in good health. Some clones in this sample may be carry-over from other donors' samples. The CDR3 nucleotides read TGTGCCAGCAGCGGGTCTAGCGCGGAGCTGTTTTTT. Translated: CASSGSSAELFF.